The rows below give T cell receptor beta chains drawn from one sample of a study of T cells in Graves' hyperthyroidism and ophthalmopathy. TCRdb reanalysed the multiplex PCR reads using MiXCR and keeps one entry per CDR3 protein. This table has about 600,000 distinct CDR3 sequences, around 15% appearing once. The sample taken for sequencing was blood. The receptors come from a woman aged 40 to 55 with Graves' ophthalmopathy. Both conserved end residues are part of each CDR3. A D gene is named only where the DNA matches it firmly. Clone size, where shown, is once, few, many, or a class for clones that have expanded.

j_call clone_size d_call v_call cdr3_nt cdr3_aa
TRBJ2-1 NA NA TRBV10-3 TGTGCCATCAGTTCCCTCCCCCTGGATGAGCAGTTCTTC CAISSLPLDEQFF
TRBJ2-7 many NA TRBV6-2/TRBV6-3 TGTGCCAGCAGTTGGACCGGGGACTCGGGTCACCGATTGGAGCAGTACTTC CASSWTGDSGHRLEQYF
TRBJ1-6 NA TRBD1 TRBV6-5 TGTGCCAGCAGTTACTCGAAAGGGGGCGGTTCACCCCTCCACTTT CASSYSKGGGSPLHF
TRBJ2-6 NA TRBD2 TRBV20-1 TGCAGTGCTGCTAGCGGGAGACATTCTGGGGCCAACGTCCTGACTTTC CSAASGRHSGANVLTF
TRBJ2-7 NA NA TRBV6-5 TGTGCCAGCAGTTACGGGGCCGGGGGCTCCTACGAGCAGTACTTC CASSYGAGGSYEQYF
TRBJ2-5 few TRBD1 TRBV12-3/TRBV12-4 TGTGCCAGCAGTCCTCAGACAGGGGAAGAGACCCAGTACTTC CASSPQTGEETQYF
TRBJ1-2 many NA TRBV5-1 TGCGCCAGCAGCTTGGAGCCCTCCGCAACGGTATATGGCTACACCTTC CASSLEPSATVYGYTF
TRBJ2-3 many NA TRBV6-1 TGTGCCAGCAGTGGCAGAGGGTTGGCCGCCGGAGATACGCAGTATTTT CASSGRGLAAGDTQYF
TRBJ1-1 few NA TRBV5-1 TGCGCCAGCAGCACTGGGGACCTAAGGGCTGAAGCTTTCTTT CASSTGDLRAEAFF
TRBJ1-5 few NA TRBV7-3 TGTGCCAGCAGCCCAAGGCACGGGGGGAGCAATCAGCCCCAGCATTTT CASSPRHGGSNQPQHF
TRBJ2-3 many TRBD2 TRBV7-2 TGTGCCAGCTCAGCCGGTTGGACTAGAGGGACAGATACGCAGTATTTT CASSAGWTRGTDTQYF
TRBJ1-5 few TRBD1 TRBV2 TGTGCCAGCAGTGATACCAGGGGGCAGCCCCAGCATTTT CASSDTRGQPQHF
TRBJ2-7 NA NA TRBV7-9 TGTGCCAGCAGCTTTGGGGACCGCTCCTACGAGCAGTACTTC CASSFGDRSYEQYF
TRBJ2-3 NA TRBD2 TRBV5-1 TGCGCCAGCAGCAAGGCTAGCGGCCCCGTAGTTACGCAGTATTTT CASSKASGPVVTQYF
TRBJ2-5 many TRBD1 TRBV27 TGTGCCAGCAGTCACACACAGGGGCTAAGGAAAGAGACCCAGTACTTC CASSHTQGLRKETQYF
TRBJ1-2 few NA TRBV12-3/TRBV12-4 TGTGCCAGCAGTTTTCGGACACCTCGGCCTTTGGGAGGCTACACCTTC CASSFRTPRPLGGYTF
TRBJ1-2 many NA TRBV28 TGTGCCAGCAGTTTATCGGCCCCGGCAACAAAGGCTGTCTACACCTTC CASSLSAPATKAVYTF
TRBJ1-4 many TRBD1 TRBV11-2 TGTGCCAGCGACAGGGGGCATAATGAAAAACTGTTTTTT CASDRGHNEKLFF
TRBJ2-1 once TRBD1 TRBV24-1 TGTGCCACCAGGGCAGGGGGCGAAACGAATGAGCAGTTCTTC CATRAGGETNEQFF
TRBJ2-7 many NA TRBV5-1 TGCGCCAGCAGACTGGGACAAAGCTCCTACGAGCAGTACTTC CASRLGQSSYEQYF
TRBJ2-1 many NA TRBV12-3/TRBV12-4 TGTGCCAGCAGTTTGAGGGGTAGGTGGAATGAGCAGTTCTTC CASSLRGRWNEQFF
TRBJ2-3 few NA TRBV5-1 TGCGCCAGCAGCTTGTACAGGAGCACAGATACGCAGTATTTT CASSLYRSTDTQYF
TRBJ2-5 NA NA TRBV13 TGTGCCAGCAGCTCACTCGGGACAGAGACCCAGTACTTC CASSSLGTETQYF
TRBJ1-2 many NA TRBV12-3/TRBV12-4 TGTGCCAGCAGGTCCGGGGTCTATGGCTACACCTTC CASRSGVYGYTF
TRBJ1-3 few NA TRBV6-1 TGTGCCAGTGAAAGCTCTGGAAACACCATATATTTT CASESSGNTIYF
TRBJ2-1 many TRBD2 TRBV12-3/TRBV12-4 TGTGCCAGCAGGGCTTGGAGCGGGAGGTCCTACAATGAGCAGTTCTTC CASRAWSGRSYNEQFF
TRBJ2-2 few NA TRBV2 TGTGCCAGCAGAAGAGATGTATTGAACACCGGGGAGCTGTTTTTT CASRRDVLNTGELFF
TRBJ1-5 NA NA TRBV6-1 TGTGCCAGCGGAGACGACCTGTGGGAATATCAGCCCCAGCATTTT CASGDDLWEYQPQHF
TRBJ1-6 few TRBD1 TRBV20-1 TGCAGTGCTAGGGGACAGGAATATTCACCCCTCCACTTT CSARGQEYSPLHF
TRBJ2-3 many NA TRBV7-3 TGTGCCAGCAGCCCCCGGGACATCTTCACAGATACGCAGTATTTT CASSPRDIFTDTQYF
TRBJ1-4 few NA TRBV9 TGTGCCAGCAGCGTCGGGCAGACTAATGAAAAACTGTTTTTT CASSVGQTNEKLFF
TRBJ1-4 many NA TRBV12-3/TRBV12-4 TGTGCCAGCAGTTTTCAATCCGGGGGTGAAAAACTGTTTTTT CASSFQSGGEKLFF
TRBJ2-1 few TRBD2 TRBV10-3 TGTGCCATCAGTGAGTCTGGAGCGGGGAGGGTCAATGAGCAGTTCTTC CAISESGAGRVNEQFF
TRBJ2-5 many NA TRBV28 TGTGCCAGCAGTTTAGGGGGTTCGGAGACCCAGTACTTC CASSLGGSETQYF
TRBJ1-4 NA TRBD1 TRBV19 TGTGCCAGTAGTATAGGACAGGGCACACGAGGTGAAAAACTGTTTTTT CASSIGQGTRGEKLFF
TRBJ1-1 few NA TRBV4-2 TGTGCCAGCAGCCAAGATTGGGTGGTAAACACTGAAGCTTTCTTT CASSQDWVVNTEAFF
TRBJ2-2 NA NA TRBV6-1 TGTGCCACCAGAGAAAGGGGGGCGATCACCGGGGAGCTGTTTTTT CATRERGAITGELFF
TRBJ1-2 NA NA TRBV20-1 TGCAGTGCTAGAGATTCGGGGGGTGGCTACACCTTC CSARDSGGGYTF
TRBJ1-5 many NA TRBV2 TGTGCCAGCGGTGGCAGTCATAGCAATCAGCCCCAGCATTTT CASGGSHSNQPQHF
TRBJ1-6 few NA TRBV6-5 TGTGCCAGCAGTTCCGGACCGAATCTAGGATCACCCCTCCACTTT CASSSGPNLGSPLHF
TRBJ2-3 NA NA TRBV6-1 TGTGCCGTACACCACACGGGTGGAGATACGCAGTATTTT CAVHHTGGDTQYF
TRBJ1-6 NA TRBD1 TRBV7-9 TGTGCCAGCAGCATACAGGGGGTTGAGTCACCCCTCCACTTT CASSIQGVESPLHF
TRBJ1-2 few TRBD1 TRBV3-1 TGTGCCAGCAGCTCTCGACAGGGGTCCTATGGCTACACCTTC CASSSRQGSYGYTF
TRBJ2-2 few NA TRBV15 TGTGCCACCAGCAACCAAGGCGTTGCAGGGGAGCTGTTTTTT CATSNQGVAGELFF
TRBJ1-1 many NA TRBV18 TGTGCCAGCTCACCCCGGGACGGATTACTTGAAGCTTTCTTT CASSPRDGLLEAFF
TRBJ1-3 few TRBD1 TRBV2 TGTGCCAGCAGGCAGGGGGCGTCGGGAAACACCATATATTTT CASRQGASGNTIYF
TRBJ1-2 many NA TRBV12-3/TRBV12-4 TGTGCCAGCAGTTTCGGGGCAGGCCTCGTAGGCTACACCTTC CASSFGAGLVGYTF
TRBJ2-7 many TRBD1 TRBV10-3 TGTGCCATCAGTGAGGGGGAACAGGGGTTAGCCTACGAGCAGTACTTC CAISEGEQGLAYEQYF
TRBJ2-7 many NA TRBV20-1 TGCAGTGCCCCTCGAGACTCCTACGAGCAGTACTTC CSAPRDSYEQYF
TRBJ1-4 few NA TRBV28 TGTGCCAGCAGCCTACCCCCCGGTCTGGGGCAAGATGAAAAACTGTTTTTT CASSLPPGLGQDEKLFF
TRBJ2-2 many NA TRBV30 TGTGCCTGGAGTCCTAATACCGGGGAGCTGTTTTTT CAWSPNTGELFF
TRBJ1-2 few NA TRBV2 TGTGCCAGCAGTCTCACGACAGCCCTGGCTCGATTCACCTTC CASSLTTALARFTF
TRBJ1-1 many NA TRBV3-1 TGTGCCAGCAGCCCAGCCGAGGGCGAGGAAGCTTTCTTT CASSPAEGEEAFF
TRBJ2-3 many NA TRBV2 TGTGCCAGCAGTCGCGCGGGGGCAGAGGATACGCAGTATTTT CASSRAGAEDTQYF
TRBJ2-5 NA TRBD1 TRBV20-1 TGCAGTGCTAGTTCGGTCACAGGGGGCGCGTGGGAGACCCAGTACTTC CSASSVTGGAWETQYF
TRBJ1-1 NA NA TRBV9 TGTGCCAGCAGCGGAGGGCTTCAGTTGAACACTGAAGCTTTCTTT CASSGGLQLNTEAFF
TRBJ2-1 few NA TRBV20-1 TGCAGTGCTAGCCCCAGTTATGAGCAGTTCTTC CSASPSYEQFF
TRBJ2-7 many NA TRBV2 TGTGCCAGCACTAATTGGGGCCACGAGCAGTACTTC CASTNWGHEQYF
TRBJ2-7 many TRBD1 TRBV7-2 TGTGCCAGCAGCAACACTTCCCTAACCCGGGACAGGGTCTCCTACGAGCAGTACTTC CASSNTSLTRDRVSYEQYF